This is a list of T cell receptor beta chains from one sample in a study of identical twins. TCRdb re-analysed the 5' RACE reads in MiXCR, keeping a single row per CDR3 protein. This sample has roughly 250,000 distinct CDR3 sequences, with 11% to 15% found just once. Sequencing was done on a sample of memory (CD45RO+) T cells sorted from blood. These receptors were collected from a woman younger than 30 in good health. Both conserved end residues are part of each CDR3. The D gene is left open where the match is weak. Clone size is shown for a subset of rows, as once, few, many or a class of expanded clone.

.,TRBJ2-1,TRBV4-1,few,TGCGCCAGCAGCCAAGAACTAGTTTACAATGAGCAGTTCTTC,CASSQELVYNEQFF
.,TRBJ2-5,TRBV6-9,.,TGTGCCAGCAGTTATATGGAGACCCAGTACTTC,CASSYMETQYF
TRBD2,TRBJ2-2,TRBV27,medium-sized,TGTGCCAGCATCCCGGGAGGGGCGAACACCGGGGAGCTGTTTTTT,CASIPGGANTGELFF
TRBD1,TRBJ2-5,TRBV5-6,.,TGTGCCAGCAGCTACCGGGACAGGGTAGTTGAGACCCAGTACTTC,CASSYRDRVVETQYF
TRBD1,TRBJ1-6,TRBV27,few,TGTGCCAGCAGTAACAGGGGTTTTAACTCACCCCTCCACTTT,CASSNRGFNSPLHF
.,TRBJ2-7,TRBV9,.,TGTGCCAGCAGCGGACACAGCACTTCTACCGAGGGGCAGTACTTC,CASSGHSTSTEGQYF
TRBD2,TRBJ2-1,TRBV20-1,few,TGCAGTGCTCATATCCCGGGACTAGCGGGGGATGAGTACAATGAGCAGTTCTTC,CSAHIPGLAGDEYNEQFF
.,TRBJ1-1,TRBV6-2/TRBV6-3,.,TGTGCCAGCGGGGAGCAGGGAAGGAAATCTGAAGCTTTCTTT,CASGEQGRKSEAFF
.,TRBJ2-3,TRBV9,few,TGTGCCAGCAGCGTAGGGGCAGGCCAGCGCACAGATACGCAGTATTTT,CASSVGAGQRTDTQYF
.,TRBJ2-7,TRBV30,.,TGTGCCTGGACTCGGGTCGGCTCCTACGAGCAGTACTTC,CAWTRVGSYEQYF
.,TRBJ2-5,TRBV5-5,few,TGTGCCAGCAGCTCAAGGTTGGAAGAGACCCAGTACTTC,CASSSRLEETQYF
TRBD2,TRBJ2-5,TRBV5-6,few,TGTGCCAGCAGCCGGACTAGGGTACAAGAGACCCAGTACTTC,CASSRTRVQETQYF
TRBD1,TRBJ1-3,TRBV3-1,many,TGTGCCAGCAGCCAGGGTGGACAGGACTCTGGAAACACCATATATTTT,CASSQGGQDSGNTIYF
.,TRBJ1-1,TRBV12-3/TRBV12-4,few,TGTGCCAGCAGTTCTAGGGCCCTAGCTTTCTTT,CASSSRALAFF
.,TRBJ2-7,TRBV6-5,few,TGTGCCAGCAGTTACCCAGGGGGGGTCGAGCAGTACTTC,CASSYPGGVEQYF
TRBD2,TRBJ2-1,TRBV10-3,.,TGTGCCATCAGTGAGTCACCAGCTAGCGGGAGTTTCGATGAGCAGTTCTTC,CAISESPASGSFDEQFF
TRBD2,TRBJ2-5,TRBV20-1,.,TGCAGTGCTAGAGTGCGGGAGGGAATAGAGACCCAGTACTTC,CSARVREGIETQYF
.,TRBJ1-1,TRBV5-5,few,TGTGCCAGCAGCTTGGAGACGAACACTGAAGCTTTCTTT,CASSLETNTEAFF
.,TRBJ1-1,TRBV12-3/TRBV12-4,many,TGTGCCAGCAGTTTCGGACAAAGCCTAAGGGATGAAGCTTTCTTT,CASSFGQSLRDEAFF
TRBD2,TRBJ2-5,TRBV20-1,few,TGCAGTGCTAGAGGGACTAGCGGGGCCAGGAAAGAGACCCAGTACTTC,CSARGTSGARKETQYF
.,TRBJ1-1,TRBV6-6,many,TGTGCCAGCAGTCCCCCTTACCGGGACACTGAAGCTTTCTTT,CASSPPYRDTEAFF
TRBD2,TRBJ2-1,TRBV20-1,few,TGCAGTGCTTCCTCCCTCGCGGGAGTCTACAATGAGCAGTTCTTC,CSASSLAGVYNEQFF
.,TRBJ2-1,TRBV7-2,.,TGTGCCAGCAGCTTATCGGGATTTGAAACCGGGAGCGCCTACAATGAGCAGTTCTTC,CASSLSGFETGSAYNEQFF
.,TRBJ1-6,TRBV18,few,TGTGCCAGCTCACCGACGGCGGATAATTCACCCCTCCACTTT,CASSPTADNSPLHF
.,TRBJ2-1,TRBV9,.,TGTGCCAGCAGCTCCAGACTAGGGGCCAATGAGCAGTTCTTC,CASSSRLGANEQFF
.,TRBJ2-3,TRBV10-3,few,TGTGCCATCAAGGGGACCCAAACGGCAGATACGCAGTATTTT,CAIKGTQTADTQYF
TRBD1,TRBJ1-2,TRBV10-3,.,TGTGCCATCAGTGACGGACAGGGATATGGCTACACCTTC,CAISDGQGYGYTF
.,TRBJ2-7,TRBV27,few,TGTGCCAGCAGTTCTCCCTTTCGGGCGAATTCCTACGAGCAGTACTTC,CASSSPFRANSYEQYF
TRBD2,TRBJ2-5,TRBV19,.,TGTGCCTGTAGTCCCGGACTAGCGGGGGCGGAGACCCAGTACTTC,CACSPGLAGAETQYF
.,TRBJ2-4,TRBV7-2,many,TGTGCCAGCAGCTTGGGCCTTTTCGGCATTCAGTACTTC,CASSLGLFGIQYF
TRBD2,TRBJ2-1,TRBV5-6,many,TGTGCCAGCAGCTTTAGTCTAGCGGGAGACAATGAGCAGTTCTTC,CASSFSLAGDNEQFF
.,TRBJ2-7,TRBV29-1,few,TGCAGCGTTAACAGGGATGGGGGCTACGAGCAGTACTTC,CSVNRDGGYEQYF
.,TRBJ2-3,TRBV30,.,TGTGCCTGGGAAGCGGGTCTCGTAGATACGCAGTATTTT,CAWEAGLVDTQYF
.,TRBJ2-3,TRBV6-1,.,TGTGCCAGCACCGTTGGGCCATCTAGCACAGATACGCAGTATTTT,CASTVGPSSTDTQYF
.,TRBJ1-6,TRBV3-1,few,TGTGCCAGCAGCCAAGATGGGGGCTCACCCCTCCACTTT,CASSQDGGSPLHF
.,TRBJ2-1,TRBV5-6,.,TGTGCCAGCAGCTTGGGCGCCCTTGCTGCCTACAATGAGCAGTTCTTC,CASSLGALAAYNEQFF
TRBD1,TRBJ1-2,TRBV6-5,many,TGTGCCAGCAGTTACGAGGGGACAGGAGGCTATGGCTACACCTTC,CASSYEGTGGYGYTF
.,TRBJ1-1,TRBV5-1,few,TGCGCCAGCAGCTTGGAGGCAGGCCGGAACACTGAAGCTTTCTTT,CASSLEAGRNTEAFF
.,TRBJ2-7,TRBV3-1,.,TGTGCCAGCAGCCAATCAGAAGGGGCCTACGAGCAGTACTTC,CASSQSEGAYEQYF
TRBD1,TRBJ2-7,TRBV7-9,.,TGTGCCAGCAGTGACCGGGACAGGAACCACGAGCAGTACTTC,CASSDRDRNHEQYF
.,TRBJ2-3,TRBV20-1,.,TGCAGTGCAAAGGCGGGGCCAGATACGCAGTATTTT,CSAKAGPDTQYF
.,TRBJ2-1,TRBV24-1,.,TGTGCCACCAGTGATGTAGGGGGGGACTCCTACAATGAGCAGTTCTTC,CATSDVGGDSYNEQFF
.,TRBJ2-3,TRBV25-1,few,TGTGCCAGCAGTGAATCGGTACTAGCAGTGAATACGCAGTATTTT,CASSESVLAVNTQYF
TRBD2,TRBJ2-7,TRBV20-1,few,TGCAGTGCTAGAGATCCTCTAGCGGGAGGTGAAGAGCAGTACTTC,CSARDPLAGGEEQYF
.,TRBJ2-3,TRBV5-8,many,TGTGCCAGCAGCCAGGCCATAGGTAACACAGATACGCAGTATTTT,CASSQAIGNTDTQYF
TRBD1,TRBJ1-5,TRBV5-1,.,TGCGCCAGCAGCCAGGGGGTCCATCAGCCCCAGCATTTT,CASSQGVHQPQHF
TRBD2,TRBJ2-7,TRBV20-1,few,TGCAGTGCTAGAGGCCCTAGCGGCTACGAGCAGTACTTC,CSARGPSGYEQYF
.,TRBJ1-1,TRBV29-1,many,TGCAGCTTTTCATTCGAGACTGAAGCTTTCTTT,CSFSFETEAFF
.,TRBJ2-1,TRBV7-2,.,TGTGCCACCTCACCGGGACTCTTTTACAATGAGCAGTTCTTC,CATSPGLFYNEQFF
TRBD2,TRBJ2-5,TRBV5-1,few,TGCGCCAGCAGCGCAACTAGCGGACGCCAAGAGACCCAGTACTTC,CASSATSGRQETQYF
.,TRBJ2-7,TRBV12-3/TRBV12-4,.,TGTGCCAGCAGCTTCTACTACGAGCAGTACTTC,CASSFYYEQYF
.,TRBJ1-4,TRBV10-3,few,TGTGCCATCAGACAGGGCTTAAATGAAAAACTGTTTTTT,CAIRQGLNEKLFF
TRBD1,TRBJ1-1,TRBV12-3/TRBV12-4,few,TGTGCCAGCAGTTCCGCGGGACAGACGGTAAGAGAAGCTTTCTTT,CASSSAGQTVREAFF
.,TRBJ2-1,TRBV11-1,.,.,CASSPFRDFGNEQFF
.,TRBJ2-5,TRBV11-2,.,TGTGCCAGCAGCTTATCGGGGGCCACCCAAGAGACCCAGTACTTC,CASSLSGATQETQYF